The 10 T cell receptor beta chains reported below all come from one sample, sequenced in a study of identical twins. TCRdb itself ran the 5' RACE reads through MiXCR, one entry per CDR3 protein. The sample has 1.5 million to 2 million distinct CDR3 sequences, more than 30% seen once. Material for sequencing was cord blood. The receptors were sampled from a newborn girl in good health.

This clonotype came up many times. This chain uses TRBV18 with TRBJ2-1, with 10 nucleotides matching TRBD2. Germline CDR1 reads KGHSH; CDR2 reads LQKENI. The length of the CDR3 is 16 residues. The ends lost 8 bases at V and 0 bases at J; junction bases unmatched: 7. The CDR3 nucleotides read TGTGCCAGCAGTCCACCTAGCGGGAGCTCCTACAATGAGCAGTTCTTC. This encodes CASSPPSGSSYNEQFF.

J is TRBJ2-3 and V is TRBV5-1, with a tentative D call TRBD2 (7 bases). The CDR3 extends over 15 amino acids. The ends were cut back, 5 bases at V and 2 bases at J, with 15 bases in the middle. Germline CDR1 and CDR2: SGHRS and YFSETQ. DNA for the CDR3: TGCGCCAGCAGGTTCGGCGGGGGCCCCACAGATACGCAGTATTTT. Its translation is CASRFGGGPTDTQYF.

This clonotype has a handful of counts. The V and J genes are TRBV29-1 and TRBJ1-4, with D tentatively TRBD1 (6 bases). Trimming shortened V by 6 bases and J by 8 bases, and 25 bases separated the two germline ends. The CDR3 is 16 amino acids. The V gene's germline CDR1 is SQVTM and CDR2 ANQGSEA. CDR3 nucleotides: TGCAGCGTCAGACAGTACGGGGGACCAGGGGTCGAAAAACTGTTTTTT. Translating gives CSVRQYGGPGVEKLFF.

Comments on this clonotype: An end of the junction differs from the germline gene, which may be a read error. The V gene is TRBV24-1, the J gene TRBJ2-1, with 11 bases identical to TRBD2. The CDR3 has 18 residues. Germline V gives CDR1 KGHDR, CDR2 SFDVKD. In DNA form, the CDR3 reads TGTGCCACCTGTGATCCCGAGGGGACTAGCGGCCCTCCGAATGAGCAGTTCTTC. As protein: CATCDPEGTSGPPNEQFF.

The chain carries TRBV25-1 and TRBJ2-1, with TRBD2 matching 9 bases. Trimming took 6 bases from V and 6 from J; bases not matched to a gene: 9. Germline V gene sequence: CDR1 MGHDK, CDR2 SYGVNS. The CDR3 is 15 residues long. CDR3 residues: CASRSRTSDRNEQFF. As DNA, the CDR3 is TGTGCCAGCAGGTCGCGGACTAGCGACCGCAATGAGCAGTTCTTC. Full variable domain (rest looked up from reference TRBV25-1 and TRBJ2-1): EADIYQTPRYLVIGTGKKITLECSQTMGHDKMYWYQQDPGMELHLIHYSYGVNSTEKGDLSSESTVSRIRTEHFPLTLESARPSHTSQYLCASRSRTSDRNEQFFGPGTRLTVL.

This clonotype was seen ten or more times. The V and J genes are TRBV6-1 and TRBJ1-2, with D hard to call. CDR3 length: 14 amino acids. Germline V gene sequence: CDR1 MNHNS, CDR2 SASEGT. The germline V and J ends were trimmed by 3 bases and 0 bases, with 8 bases remaining between them. The CDR3 DNA reads TGTGCCAGCAGTGATCCTACAGCTAACTATGGCTACACCTTC. It translates to CASSDPTANYGYTF.

A few counts support this clonotype. This chain links TRBV20-1 with TRBJ2-7; D is unclear. The CDR3 is 16 residues long. Germline-derived CDR1 and CDR2 are DFQATT and SNEGSKA (reference sequence). V lost 2 bases and J 0 bases, leaving 17 bases between the germline ends. The DNA of the CDR3 is TGCAGTGCTAGAAAGAGGAATTTCCTGGGCTCCTACGAGCAGTACTTC. Translating gives CSARKRNFLGSYEQYF.

Ten or more counts support this clonotype. V usage is TRBV29-1 and J usage is TRBJ2-5, with TRBD2 identical over 11 bases. The V and J ends lost 4 bases and 1 base, in that order; junction bases with no gene match: 5. Germline CDR1 SQVTM, CDR2 ANQGSEA. The CDR3 runs to 15 residues. The CDR3 loop is CSVGPSGGFQETQYF. DNA for the CDR3: TGCAGCGTTGGCCCTAGCGGGGGGTTCCAAGAGACCCAGTACTTC.

This rearrangement joins TRBV24-1 to TRBJ1-5, with no clear D. Germline loops: CDR1 KGHDR, CDR2 SFDVKD. V dropped 10 bases and J dropped 0 bases, with 15 bases sitting between them. This CDR3 is built from 15 residues. The CDR3 sequence is CATQSTEYSNQPQHF. CDR3 DNA sequence: TGTGCCACTCAGAGTACAGAGTATAGCAATCAGCCCCAGCATTTT.

This chain links TRBV20-1 with TRBJ2-3; the match to TRBD2 covers 11 bases. Germline CDR1 reads DFQATT; CDR2 reads SNEGSKA (reference sequence). The length of the CDR3 is 14 residues. Germline trimming cut 7 bases from V and 5 bases from J; bases unmatched to any gene: 8. In nucleotides, the CDR3 is TGCAGTGTTTTAGCGGGGGGGCCCAAAGATACGCAGTATTTT. Translating gives CSVLAGGPKDTQYF.